A selection of T cell receptor beta chains follows, all from one sample in a study of blood T cell repertoires in COVID-19. TCRdb's table, derived via immunoSEQ multiplex PCR, lists solely in-frame clones and lacks some. The data show about 670,000 clones, with about 90% seen just once and more than 0.25% held by the top ten. Sequenced sample: peripheral blood. The receptors derive from a woman younger than 35 with acute or convalescent COVID-19. Both conserved end residues are trimmed from each CDR3. Not all rows give a size; the values are once, few, many and, for expanded clones, a class.

TRBJ1-4	TRBV14	NA	ASSPRTGLEKLF
TRBJ1-1	TRBV13	NA	ASSLGRLGGAMNTEAF
TRBJ2-3	TRBV7-9	once	ASSSGLPTDTQY
TRBJ2-1	TRBV10-1	once	ASSTGTGVFNEQF
TRBJ1-3	TRBV5-8	NA	ASSRIGGLGNTIY
TRBJ2-1	TRBV6-7	NA	ASSYSKGPGTGIYNEQF
TRBJ2-2	TRBV2	NA	ASSEALAGAPPLF
TRBJ2-3	TRBV2	NA	ASRARLVPGADTQY
TRBJ1-2	TRBV2	NA	ASRRDSNYGYT
TRBJ1-1	TRBV5-8	NA	ASSSTGRRDTEAF
TRBJ1-2	TRBV9	NA	ASSPPGGEYGYT
TRBJ2-2	TRBV5-4	NA	ASSLGQNTGELF
TRBJ1-2	TRBV29-1	NA	SLPGQGADGYT
TRBJ1-1	TRBV5-1	NA	ASRANTEAF
TRBJ1-1	TRBV27	few	ASSYNGFTEAF
TRBJ1-2	TRBV28	NA	ASRFLSSGQGNTNYGYT
TRBJ2-1	TRBV27	NA	ASGSGGLYNEQF
TRBJ2-5	TRBV12-5	NA	ASGLTPGTGFNPETQY
TRBJ1-1	TRBV7-9	once	ASSLAPQVNTEAF
TRBJ1-1	TRBV10-3	NA	AISDLNRVGAEAF
TRBJ1-5	TRBV7-2	few	ASSEGDINQPQH
TRBJ1-6	TRBV9	NA	ASSPGSSYNSPLH
TRBJ1-1	TRBV5-8	NA	ASSSGVWNTEAF
TRBJ2-7	TRBV19	NA	ASSRGTGGLPYEQY
TRBJ2-2	TRBV7-2	NA	ASSSPSGGRYTGELF
TRBJ1-1	TRBV27	NA	ASSLGTGGAEAF
TRBJ1-2	TRBV27	NA	ASSLFGGNDYGYT
TRBJ1-6	TRBV9	once	ASSVGQGAFGDNSPLH
TRBJ1-2	TRBV25-1	NA	ASSDWATAGYT
TRBJ2-7	TRBV29-1	once	SVLSGGQAYEQY
TRBJ2-5	TRBV5-1	NA	ASQLAGGHQETQY
TRBJ2-7	TRBV6-5	NA	ASTGLHYEQY
TRBJ1-2	TRBV7-2	NA	ASTPQGGVVNGYT
TRBJ2-1	TRBV4-1	NA	ASEIERGAYNEQF